This T cell receptor (beta chain) was documented in a study of cytomegalovirus exposure and HLA in healthy donors. Regarding the study as a whole: As was reported, the HLA-A and HLA-B alleles of most subjects were accurately predicted from TCR beta sequences. Researchers left out some V segments, among them TRBV6-2 and TRBV6-3, as indistinguishable. Earlier findings revealed that most TCR beta V segments proved productive either about 87% or about 30% of the time.

PCR employed 60 Vbeta and 13 Jbeta primers. Data came from immunoSEQ multiplex PCR; TCRdb stores just in-frame clones and leaves some out. The table counts about 190,000 clones; about 6.5% lies in the top ten. Trimming pared 4 bases from V and 0 bases from J, leaving 12 bases between. The CDR3 runs to 15 residues. The germline gives CDR1 MNHEY, CDR2 SMNVEV (reference sequence). On this clone: Its antigen is not known.

The sample was PBMCs. The sequence came from a man younger than 45 in good health and CMV-seronegative. The chain is built from TRBV27 and TRBJ1-1; D ambiguous. CDR3 DNA: TGTGCCAGCAGTTCCCCTGGAGGGATGAACACTGAAGCTTTCTTT. Protein: CASSSPGGMNTEAFF.